This entry is about one T cell receptor beta chain. Clones were sequenced by immunoSEQ multiplex PCR, and TCRdb holds only the in-frame ones, with some missing. This sample has hundreds of thousands of clones, with roughly 86% found just once. These data are taken from a study of shared T cell receptors in the human thymus. V was clipped by 1 base and J by 7 bases; unmatched bases: 5. There are 15 residues in the CDR3. Germline loops: CDR1 SGDLS, CDR2 YYNGEE. This sample also appeared in a second study, on human thymus T cells.

The J gene is TRBJ2-1, the V gene TRBV9; 10 positions match TRBD2. Sequencing was carried out using thymocytes. The TCR comes from a boy in the first two years of life with a congenital heart defect. The CDR3 DNA sequence: TGTGCCAGCAGCGTATCTAGCGGGAGACGGAATGAGCAGTTCTTC. Encoded protein: CASSVSSGRRNEQFF. The whole variable domain, filled in from reference TRBV9 and TRBJ2-1, reads DSGVTQTPKHLITATGQRVTLRCSPRSGDLSVYWYQQSLDQGLQFLIQYYNGEERAKGNILERFSAQQFPDLHSELNLSSLELGDSALYFCASSVSSGRRNEQFFGPGTRLTVL.